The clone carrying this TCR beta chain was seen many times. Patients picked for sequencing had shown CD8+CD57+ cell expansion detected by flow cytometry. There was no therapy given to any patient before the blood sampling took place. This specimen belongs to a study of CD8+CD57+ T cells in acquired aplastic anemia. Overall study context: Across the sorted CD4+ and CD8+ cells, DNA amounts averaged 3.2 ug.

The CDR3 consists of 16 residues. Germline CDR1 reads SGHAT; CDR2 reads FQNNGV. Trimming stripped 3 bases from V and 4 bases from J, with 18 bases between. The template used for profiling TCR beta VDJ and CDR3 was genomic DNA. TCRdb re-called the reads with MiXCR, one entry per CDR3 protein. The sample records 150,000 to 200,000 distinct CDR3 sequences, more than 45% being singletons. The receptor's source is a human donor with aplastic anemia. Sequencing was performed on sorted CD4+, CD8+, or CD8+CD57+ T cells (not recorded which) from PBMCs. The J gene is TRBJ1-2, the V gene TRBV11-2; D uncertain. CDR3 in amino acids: CASSFLPPGMGYGYTF. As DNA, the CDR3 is TGTGCCAGCAGCTTCCTGCCCCCGGGAATGGGCTATGGCTACACCTTC.